A selection of T cell receptor beta chains follows, all from one sample in a study of blood T cell repertoires in COVID-19. The method was immunoSEQ multiplex PCR; TCRdb's version includes in-frame clones alone and lacks a portion of them. There are approximately 120,000 clones in the sample; about 87% occur only once, and under 7% lies in the top ten. Sequencing used peripheral blood. The receptors originated from a woman between 45 and 60 years old with acute or convalescent COVID-19. CDR3s include the opening cysteine and the closing phenylalanine or tryptophan. Each record gives: CDR3 DNA, CDR3 protein, D gene, V gene, clone size, J gene. A D gene is named only where the DNA matches it firmly. Some rows mark clone size as missing; the rest say once, few, many or name a class of expanded clone.

TGTGCTAGTGGTTCCCCGGCAGGGGGCGGACAAGAGACCCAGTACTTC | CASGSPAGGGQETQYF | TRBD1 | TRBV12-5 | few | TRBJ2-5
TGTGCCAGCTCACCTTTAGGACAGGGTGGTCCTAACTATGGCTACACCTTC | CASSPLGQGGPNYGYTF | TRBD1 | TRBV18 | - | TRBJ1-2
TGCGCCAGCACCGCGGGGGCAGGGGATAATTCACCCCTCCACTTT | CASTAGAGDNSPLHF | - | TRBV5-1 | - | TRBJ1-6
TGCGCCAGCAGCTTACAGGGGGCGCGTGAGCAGTACTTC | CASSLQGAREQYF | TRBD1 | TRBV5-1 | - | TRBJ2-7
TGTGCCAGTAGTACCCCGGACAGGGGGCAAGCTTTCTTT | CASSTPDRGQAFF | TRBD1 | TRBV19 | - | TRBJ1-1
TGCGCCAGCAGCTTGATCGGGACAGACGATACCTACGAGCAGTACTTC | CASSLIGTDDTYEQYF | TRBD1 | TRBV5-1 | - | TRBJ2-7
TGTGCCAGCAGCTTAACGCCATGGACAGGGTCGAACGTAGATACGCAGTATTTT | CASSLTPWTGSNVDTQYF | TRBD1 | TRBV7-3 | - | TRBJ2-3
TGTGCCACCAGCAGAGGAACAGGGAGCTATGGCTACACCTTC | CATSRGTGSYGYTF | - | TRBV15 | - | TRBJ1-2
TGTGCCTGGAGTGTAAGGGGAAACCAAGAGACCCAGTACTTC | CAWSVRGNQETQYF | - | TRBV30 | - | TRBJ2-5
TGTGCCAGCAGGTCGGACAGGGACTATGGCTACACCTTC | CASRSDRDYGYTF | TRBD1 | TRBV6-5 | - | TRBJ1-2
TGTGCCAGCAGCTTCGAGGTAGCGGGGATCGGGGAGCTGTTTTTT | CASSFEVAGIGELFF | TRBD2 | TRBV11-2 | - | TRBJ2-2
TGTGCCAGCAGTTACCGCGGGGGTCGCACAGATACGCAGTATTTT | CASSYRGGRTDTQYF | TRBD2 | TRBV6-2/TRBV6-3 | once | TRBJ2-3
TGTGCTAGTGGTTCAGCCGGGACAGCCAACACCGGGGAGCTGTTTTTT | CASGSAGTANTGELFF | TRBD1 | TRBV12-5 | once | TRBJ2-2
TGTGCCAGCTCCTCGACAGGGTCAAGCGAGCAGTACTTC | CASSSTGSSEQYF | TRBD1 | TRBV18 | - | TRBJ2-7
TGTGCCAGCAATCTGTCTTACCAAGAGACCCAGTACTTC | CASNLSYQETQYF | - | TRBV6-6 | - | TRBJ2-5
TGTGCCAGCGACAGGACAGACGGCACAGATACGCAGTATTTT | CASDRTDGTDTQYF | - | TRBV9 | - | TRBJ2-3
TGTGCCAGCAGTCTCGGGGGGCCGCAGGCGGTTGAGCAGTTCTTC | CASSLGGPQAVEQFF | - | TRBV14 | - | TRBJ2-1
TGTGCCACCAGCAGGCGCCAGGGGGCTGGCTACACCTTC | CATSRRQGAGYTF | TRBD1 | TRBV15 | - | TRBJ1-2
TGTGCCAGCAGTAGACAGGGAGAGATCTCCGAGCAGTACTTC | CASSRQGEISEQYF | TRBD1 | TRBV6-5 | - | TRBJ2-7
TGTGCCAGCTCTCAGGGGTATAGCAATCAGCCCCAGCATTTT | CASSQGYSNQPQHF | - | TRBV18 | - | TRBJ1-5
TGTGCCAGCCAGGTGCGGGGTCGGACTAGCACAGATACGCAGTATTTT | CASQVRGRTSTDTQYF | - | TRBV11-1 | - | TRBJ2-3
TGCGCCAGCAGCTTGGCCCCGGAGACGTCGTCTGAAGCTTTCTTT | CASSLAPETSSEAFF | - | TRBV5-1 | few | TRBJ1-1
TGTGCCAGCAGCGCGACTGGACAGGATTCACCCCTCCACTTT | CASSATGQDSPLHF | TRBD1 | TRBV7-9 | - | TRBJ1-6
TGTGCCAGCAGCCAAGCCCATCCTTGGGCCTACTTC | CASSQAHPWAYF | - | TRBV14 | - | TRBJ1-2
TGTGCCAGCAGTTTGACAGCGCGGACTGAAGCTTTCTTT | CASSLTARTEAFF | - | TRBV6-5 | few | TRBJ1-1
TGTGCCAGCCACCACGGGGGACAGGAGATTCGGCTTGGCTACACCTTC | CASHHGGQEIRLGYTF | TRBD1 | TRBV19 | - | TRBJ1-2
TGTGCCAGCAGTTCAGGGGGCACCGGGGAGCTGTTTTTT | CASSSGGTGELFF | TRBD1 | TRBV7-3 | - | TRBJ2-2
TGCGCCAGCAGTGGGCGGGCCGGCCGATTCCTTCCGAACACTGAAGCTTTCTTT | CASSGRAGRFLPNTEAFF | - | TRBV10-1 | - | TRBJ1-1
TGTGCCTGGAGTGATCTAACCGGGGAGCTGTTTTTT | CAWSDLTGELFF | - | TRBV30 | - | TRBJ2-2
TGTGCCAGCGGACAGGGTTGGGGGAGGCAGCCCCAGCATTTT | CASGQGWGRQPQHF | TRBD1 | TRBV27 | - | TRBJ1-5
TGTGCCAGCAGCCAAGACCAGGATGGCTACACCTTC | CASSQDQDGYTF | - | TRBV4-2 | few | TRBJ1-2
TGCGCCAGCCGACACCCCCCCGGGACAGGGATAGGTGAAACTGGAAACACCATATATTTT | CASRHPPGTGIGETGNTIYF | TRBD1 | TRBV23-1 | - | TRBJ1-3
TGTGCCAGCACCCCGACTGGGAGAGAGACCCAGTACTTC | CASTPTGRETQYF | - | TRBV5-4 | - | TRBJ2-5
TGTGCCAGCTCACCCCGGGACTTCAAAGGGGAAAAACTGTTTTTT | CASSPRDFKGEKLFF | - | TRBV18 | - | TRBJ1-4
TGTGCCAGCAGCTTGCGGGGGGGGTATGGCTACACCTTC | CASSLRGGYGYTF | - | TRBV5-4 | - | TRBJ1-2
TGTGCCAGCAGCTCCGCCGGGGGGACTGGAAACACCATATATTTT | CASSSAGGTGNTIYF | - | TRBV5-4 | - | TRBJ1-3
TGTGCCAGCAGTTCTAAATCAGGGAATTCACCCCTCCACTTT | CASSSKSGNSPLHF | - | TRBV6-6 | - | TRBJ1-6
TGTGCCAGCAGTGAAATGCAGGGGGCATTGATTGGCTACACCTTC | CASSEMQGALIGYTF | TRBD1 | TRBV2 | - | TRBJ1-2
TGTGCCAGCTCCCGGGACAGGGGTGACGAGCAGTACTTC | CASSRDRGDEQYF | TRBD1 | TRBV6-4 | - | TRBJ2-7
TGTGCCAGCAGTACGGGACAGGGGGGGGATGGCTACACCTTC | CASSTGQGGDGYTF | TRBD1 | TRBV2 | - | TRBJ1-2
TGCAGTGCTAGTCAGGGGCCCAACTATGGCTACACCTTC | CSASQGPNYGYTF | - | TRBV20-1 | - | TRBJ1-2
TGTGCCAGCAGCCAAGACCCCAGGGGGCGCTTACTCATCTACGAGCAGTACTTC | CASSQDPRGRLLIYEQYF | TRBD1 | TRBV14 | - | TRBJ2-7
TGTGCCAGCAGCTTAACCCCAGGGAACACTGAAGCTTTCTTT | CASSLTPGNTEAFF | - | TRBV7-3 | - | TRBJ1-1
TGTGCCAGCAGCTTAGCGGCAGGGGTGGCAGATACGCAGTATTTT | CASSLAAGVADTQYF | - | TRBV7-8 | - | TRBJ2-3
TGCGCCAGCAGCCAAGGGAGTACAACTAATGAAAAACTGTTTTTT | CASSQGSTTNEKLFF | - | TRBV4-1 | - | TRBJ1-4
TGTGCCAGCAGCTTAGGCCTCGTGGGCCTGAATTCACCCCTCCACTTT | CASSLGLVGLNSPLHF | - | TRBV7-2 | - | TRBJ1-6
TGCGCCAGCAGGGAGCTGGGCCCGGGGGCCCAGCATTTT | CASRELGPGAQHF | - | TRBV10-2 | - | TRBJ1-5
TGTGCCAGCAGCCCCACAAGGGGCACCCTCTCTGGAAACACCATATATTTT | CASSPTRGTLSGNTIYF | - | TRBV3-1/TRBV3-2 | - | TRBJ1-3
TGTGCCTCTCATGCTCGGGGCGGACAGAAAGCTTTCTTT | CASHARGGQKAFF | - | TRBV19 | - | TRBJ1-1
TGTGCCAGCAGCGTAGATCGGAAGGGGACTGAAGCTTTCTTT | CASSVDRKGTEAFF | - | TRBV9 | - | TRBJ1-1
TGTGCCAGCAGTCGTGAAGAGACCCAGTACTTC | CASSREETQYF | - | TRBV27 | once | TRBJ2-5
TGTGCCAGCAGCTTAATTATGGCCGGACAGGGGGCTTTAGTCGCTACGCAGTATTTT | CASSLIMAGQGALVATQYF | TRBD1 | TRBV7-6 | few | TRBJ2-3
TGTGCCAGCAGCTCCCTAGGTGCGGGACAGGGCGGACATGAAGCTTTCTTT | CASSSLGAGQGGHEAFF | TRBD1 | TRBV7-9 | - | TRBJ1-1
TGTGCCAGCAGCGCACACACAAAAGAAACCGGGGCTGAAGCTTTCTTT | CASSAHTKETGAEAFF | - | TRBV5-6 | - | TRBJ1-1
TGTGCCAGCAGCTTGTTGAGAGGGATGAGCTCTGGAAACACCATATATTTT | CASSLLRGMSSGNTIYF | - | TRBV5-5 | - | TRBJ1-3
TGTGCCAGCAGTTTTGACCAGGGTACTTCACCCCTCCACTTT | CASSFDQGTSPLHF | - | TRBV27 | - | TRBJ1-6
TGTGCTAGCAGCTTAAGGGGTAACACTGAAGCTTTCTTT | CASSLRGNTEAFF | - | TRBV7-7 | - | TRBJ1-1
TGTGCCAGCAGTCGAGGGAATATCTACGAGCAGTACTTC | CASSRGNIYEQYF | - | TRBV5-4 | few | TRBJ2-7
TGTGCCAGCAGCTCTCAGATGTCCGGGACACCTTATTACAATGAGCAGTTCTTC | CASSSQMSGTPYYNEQFF | - | TRBV6-2/TRBV6-3 | - | TRBJ2-1